This T cell receptor beta chain was documented in a study of shared clonotypes between healthy human individuals. Study results and limitations: Non-shared clonotypes were found to have lower generation probabilities than the clonotypes that were shared by all four of the sorted-subset donors. It was expected that sequencing depth would affect clonotype sharing among donors.

The authors ran the assay at deep level. Using immunoSEQ multiplex PCR, the repertoire was profiled, and TCRdb retains in-frame clones only, with some absent. The sample comprises almost 750,000 clones, around 77% of which are singletons, and over 1.5% rests with the top ten. In regard to this clone: Antigen specificity is unknown. A much larger clone lies a single base off, so this may be a read error. At the DNA level, this CDR3 is encoded by other sequences in the same sample as well.

Study donors comprised healthy, HIV-negative adults devoid of recent acute infection or vaccination. The source is a woman in her thirties in good health. The sequenced material came from memory CD4+ T cells sorted from blood. The sample's subset: CD45RA-negative fraction.

The CDR3 here is CASSAGTSGNTIYF. CDR3 sequence (DNA): TGCGCCAGCAGCGCCGGGACATCTGGAAACACCATATATTTT. The J gene is TRBJ1-3, the V gene TRBV5-1; maybe TRBD1 (6 bases). Germline CDR1 reads SGHRS; CDR2 reads YFSETQ. Trimming pared 4 bases from V and 1 base from J, leaving 9 bases between. The CDR3 consists of 14 residues.